The 25 T cell receptor beta chains listed next were all sequenced from one sample in a study of blood T cell repertoires in COVID-19. Measured with immunoSEQ multiplex PCR; TCRdb has only the in-frame clones, and not every one. The sample lists 150,000 to 200,000 clones; 80% to 90% were seen once. The sequencing sample was made of peripheral blood. These receptors all stem from an older woman who had recovered from COVID-19.

The chain joins TRBV28 to TRBJ2-5, with 9 bases lining up with TRBD2. Trimming took 4 bases from V and 1 from J; bases not matched to a gene: 4. CDR1 is MDHEN and CDR2 is SYDVKM in the germline V gene. The CDR3 has 15 residues. CDR3 bases: TGTGCCAGCAGTTCTTTAGCGGGGGTCCAAGAGACCCAGTACTTC. This encodes CASSSLAGVQETQYF.

The chain recombines TRBV9 with TRBJ2-7, with 9 positions matching TRBD1. Germline loops: CDR1 SGDLS, CDR2 YYNGEE. The CDR3 is 18 amino acids. With V trimmed by 0 bases and J by 4 bases, 14 bases remained unmatched. CDR3 amino acids: CASSVGGLTGTGFYEQYF. CDR3 DNA: TGTGCCAGCAGCGTAGGCGGCCTCACCGGGACAGGGTTTTACGAGCAGTACTTC.

The V gene is TRBV11-2, the J gene TRBJ2-3, with D tentatively TRBD2 (6 bases). Germline assignment: CDR1 SGHAT and CDR2 FQNNGV. The CDR3 extends over 13 amino acids. Trimming took 5 bases from V and 11 from J, leaving 17 bases between them. CDR3 sequence (DNA): TGTGCCAGCAGCCTGACCCGGGACGGGGGGCAGTATTTT. It encodes CASSLTRDGGQYF.

This clone occurred once. The rearrangement links TRBV5-4 to TRBJ1-3; possible D gene TRBD1, 6 bases. The V end lost 3 bases, the J end lost 4 bases, and 17 bases lay between the germline ends. Germline V gene lookup returns CDR1 SGHNT and CDR2 YYREEE (reference sequence). This CDR3 comprises 16 residues. CDR3 region: CASSSGQSTRGNTIYF. The DNA for the CDR3 is TGTGCCAGCAGCTCCGGACAGAGTACGCGGGGAAACACCATATATTTT.

The chain is built from TRBV5-5 and TRBJ2-5; tentative D call: TRBD2 (5 bases). Germline lookup yields CDR1 SGHKS and CDR2 YYEKEE (reference sequence). The CDR3 has 14 residues. V gave up 1 base and J gave up 1 base, with 8 bases separating them. The CDR3 here is CASSLSLAQETQYF. In DNA, the CDR3 is TGTGCCAGCAGCTTGAGCCTAGCCCAAGAGACCCAGTACTTC.

This clone was observed a single time. The gene calls are TRBV5-1 and TRBJ1-2; 8 bases agree with TRBD1. The V gene's germline CDR1 is SGHRS and CDR2 YFSETQ. The V and J ends lost 5 bases and 3 bases, in that order; junction bases with no gene match: 6. The CDR3 has 14 amino acids. The CDR3 sequence: CASSINRGDYGYTF. CDR3 bases: TGCGCCAGCAGTATCAACAGGGGGGACTATGGCTACACCTTC.

The chain links TRBV2 to TRBJ1-1; TRBD1 aligns across 9 bases. With 7 bases clipped from V and 0 bases from J, the junction kept 3 bases outside the gene matches. Germline CDR1 SNHLY, CDR2 FYNNEI. This CDR3 has 14 residues. CDR3 in amino acids: CASITGGVNTEAFF. DNA for the CDR3: TGTGCCAGCATTACAGGGGGCGTGAACACTGAAGCTTTCTTT.

This chain joins TRBV27 and TRBJ2-1; 8 nucleotides agree with TRBD2. V dropped 3 bases and J dropped 6; count of bases not matched to a gene: 10. The germline V gene encodes CDR1 MNHEY and CDR2 SMNVEV (reference sequence). This CDR3 contains 16 residues. The CDR3 here is CASSFWTGGPGNEQFF. Here the CDR3 DNA reads TGTGCCAGCAGTTTCTGGACGGGGGGGCCGGGCAATGAGCAGTTCTTC.

The chain combines TRBV4-3 with TRBJ1-1; 7 bases are shared with TRBD1. The CDR3 runs 15 residues. The germline V gene has CDR1 LGHNA and CDR2 YSLEER. Trimming at V came to 0 bases and at J to 4 bases, leaving 5 bases not matched to a gene. The CDR3 here is CASSQDTAGGTEAFF. The CDR3 DNA sequence: TGCGCCAGCAGCCAAGATACGGCAGGGGGCACTGAAGCTTTCTTT.

In DNA, the CDR3 is TGTGCCAGCAGCTTAGATCAGGGGAGCCCCTACGAGCAGTACTTC. This gives the protein CASSLDQGSPYEQYF. The rearrangement uses TRBV7-6 and TRBJ2-7; perhaps TRBD1 as D (6 bases). The length of the CDR3 is 15 residues. The germline V and J ends were trimmed by 1 base and 2 bases, with 12 bases remaining between them. The germline CDR1 and CDR2 sequences are SGHVS and FNYEAQ.

This clone is a singleton in its sample. V usage is TRBV9 and J usage is TRBJ1-6, with TRBD1 matching 9 bases. Losses at the gene ends were 4 bases for V and 8 bases for J; bases not matched to a gene: 7. From germline, CDR1 is SGDLS and CDR2 YYNGEE. The CDR3 consists of 15 residues. This chain's CDR3 is CASSFTGTGYSPLHF. CDR3 sequence (DNA): TGTGCCAGCAGCTTCACCGGGACAGGGTATTCACCCCTCCACTTT. The full variable domain, its missing parts supplied by reference TRBV9 and TRBJ1-6, is DSGVTQTPKHLITATGQRVTLRCSPRSGDLSVYWYQQSLDQGLQFLIQYYNGEERAKGNILERFSAQQFPDLHSELNLSSLELGDSALYFCASSFTGTGYSPLHFGNGTRLTVT.

This clone was seen just once. The chain's CDR3 is CASRVPAGSTDTQYF. The CDR3, as DNA: TGTGCCAGCAGGGTCCCAGCGGGGTCCACAGATACGCAGTATTTT. V usage is TRBV7-3 and J usage is TRBJ2-3; TRBD2 agrees at 7 bases. Germline CDR1 is SGHTA and CDR2 is FQGTGA. The CDR3 length is 15 residues. Trimming removed 6 bases from V and 2 bases from J; junction bases left unmatched: 8. Using reference TRBV7-3 and TRBJ2-3 for the parts outside the CDR3, the full variable domain is GAGVSQTPSNKVTEKGKYVELRCDPISGHTALYWYRQSLGQGPEFLIYFQGTGAADDSGLPNDRFFAVRPEGSVSTLKIQRTERGDSAVYLCASRVPAGSTDTQYFGPGTRLTVL.

The J gene is TRBJ1-2, the V gene TRBV27, with 8 bases aligning to TRBD1. From germline, CDR1 is MNHEY and CDR2 SMNVEV (reference sequence). With V trimmed by 4 bases and J by 5 bases, 12 bases remained unmatched. The CDR3 runs 16 residues. CDR3 DNA sequence: TGTGCCAGCAGTTCCCGGGACAGGCAACCCCGGTATGGCTACACCTTC. Its translation is CASSSRDRQPRYGYTF.

This chain uses TRBV4-3 with TRBJ2-1, with 8 bases identical to TRBD2. From germline, CDR1 is LGHNA and CDR2 YSLEER. CDR3 size: 17 residues. V lost 3 bases, J lost 4 bases, and 11 bases stayed unmatched. The CDR3 here is CASSQVFSGGPYNEQFF. The CDR3 bases are TGCGCCAGCAGCCAGGTTTTCAGCGGGGGCCCTTACAATGAGCAGTTCTTC.

The table lists this clone with a few counts. The V and J genes are TRBV9 and TRBJ2-1; D possibly corresponds to TRBD2 (5 bases). The CDR3 has 14 amino acids. Germline loops: CDR1 SGDLS, CDR2 YYNGEE. V lost 0 bases to trimming and J lost 6 bases, with 10 bases between them. CDR3 region: CASSVATRVNEQFF. DNA of the CDR3: TGTGCCAGCAGCGTAGCTACGCGGGTCAATGAGCAGTTCTTC.

J is TRBJ2-7 and V is TRBV29-1, with D possibly TRBD2 on 6 matching bases. V lost 7 bases, J lost 3 bases, and 16 bases lay in between. Germline CDR1 reads SQVTM; CDR2 reads ANQGSEA. The CDR3 contains 13 residues. The CDR3 is CSAQGGARYEQYF. The CDR3 region has the DNA TGCAGCGCGCAAGGAGGGGCCCGCTACGAGCAGTACTTC.

The rearrangement uses TRBV11-2 and TRBJ2-7, with D possibly matching TRBD2 (7 bases). The length of the CDR3 is 16 residues. V lost 1 base, J lost 5 bases, and 18 bases lay in between. Germline CDR1 SGHAT, CDR2 FQNNGV. CDR3 sequence (DNA): TGTGCCAGCAGCTTAGGAAGCGCGGGGGCCCCCGACGAGCAGTACTTC. It is translated as CASSLGSAGAPDEQYF.

This rearrangement joins TRBV7-8 to TRBJ2-5; D remains ambiguous. CDR1 is SGHVS and CDR2 is FQNEAQ in the germline V gene. The length of the CDR3 is 14 residues. Trimming stripped 5 bases from V and 1 base from J, with 11 bases between. The CDR3: CASSPRHSQETQYF. CDR3 sequence (DNA): TGTGCCAGCAGCCCCCGACACAGCCAAGAGACCCAGTACTTC.

The V and J genes are TRBV24-1 and TRBJ2-3; 9 nucleotides align to TRBD2. The CDR3 is 16 residues long. The junction had 6 bases not matched to a gene; V was cut back by 6 bases and J by 0 bases. Germline V gene lookup returns CDR1 KGHDR and CDR2 SFDVKD. CDR3 in amino acids: CATSSRLAGSTDTQYF. CDR3 nucleotide sequence: TGTGCCACCAGTTCGCGGCTAGCGGGGAGCACAGATACGCAGTATTTT.

This clone has a handful of counts. The chain is built from TRBV27 and TRBJ1-6; the match to TRBD1 covers 7 bases. The CDR3 contains 14 residues. CDR1 is MNHEY and CDR2 is SMNVEV in the germline V gene (reference sequence). Unmatched junction bases numbered 10, after V lost 6 bases and J lost 11 bases. CDR3 region: CASRLQGFRTPLHF. CDR3 coding DNA: TGTGCCAGCAGACTACAGGGGTTCAGGACACCCCTCCACTTT.

The chain carries TRBV29-1 and TRBJ2-6; D may be TRBD1 (5 bases). Germline lookup yields CDR1 SQVTM and CDR2 ANQGSEA. V was pared by 6 bases and J by 4 bases, with 10 bases between. CDR3 length: 13 residues. CDR3 loop: CSVSGSGANVLTF. The CDR3 nucleotides are TGCAGCGTATCAGGGTCGGGGGCCAACGTCCTGACTTTC.

The chain joins TRBV5-8 to TRBJ2-7; a weak D match, TRBD1 (5 bases). The CDR3 has 15 amino acids. The germline V and J ends were trimmed by 2 bases and 2 bases, with 14 bases remaining between them. Germline CDR1 reads SGHTS; CDR2 reads YDEGEE. The CDR3, as DNA: TGTGCCAGCAGCTTATACAGGCGAGCAGCCTACGAGCAGTACTTC. Amino acids: CASSLYRRAAYEQYF.

This chain connects TRBV18 to TRBJ1-5; D remains unclear. The CDR3 loop spans 13 amino acids. Germline values: CDR1 KGHSH, CDR2 LQKENI. Trimming removed 3 bases from V and 4 bases from J, with 7 bases in between. DNA of the CDR3: TGTGCCAGCTCACCCGGGATTAATCAGCCCCAGCATTTT. Residues: CASSPGINQPQHF. The full variable domain, rest sourced from reference TRBV18 and TRBJ1-5, is NAGVMQNPRHLVRRRGQEARLRCSPMKGHSHVYWYRQLPEEGLKFMVYLQKENIIDESGMPKERFSAEFPKEGPSILRIQQVVRGDSAAYFCASSPGINQPQHFGDGTRLSIL.

In DNA, the CDR3 is TGTGCCAGCAGATCTCTCGGAGACCCTACCCTAAACTATGGCTACACCTTC. Translating gives CASRSLGDPTLNYGYTF. The V call is TRBV19, the J call TRBJ1-2, with D unclear. The CDR3 contains 17 residues. Trimming removed 9 bases from V and 2 bases from J, with 25 bases in between. CDR1 LNHDA and CDR2 SQIVND come from the germline V gene (reference sequence).

The gene calls are TRBV11-2 and TRBJ2-7; 11 bases agree with TRBD2. CDR1 is SGHAT, CDR2 FQNNGV, per germline. V shed 0 bases and J 0 bases; nucleotides not matched to a gene: 7. The CDR3 has 18 amino acids. The CDR3 region has the DNA TGTGCCAGCAGCTTAGATGCTAGCGGGGGGTCGATCTCCTACGAGCAGTACTTC. It translates to CASSLDASGGSISYEQYF.